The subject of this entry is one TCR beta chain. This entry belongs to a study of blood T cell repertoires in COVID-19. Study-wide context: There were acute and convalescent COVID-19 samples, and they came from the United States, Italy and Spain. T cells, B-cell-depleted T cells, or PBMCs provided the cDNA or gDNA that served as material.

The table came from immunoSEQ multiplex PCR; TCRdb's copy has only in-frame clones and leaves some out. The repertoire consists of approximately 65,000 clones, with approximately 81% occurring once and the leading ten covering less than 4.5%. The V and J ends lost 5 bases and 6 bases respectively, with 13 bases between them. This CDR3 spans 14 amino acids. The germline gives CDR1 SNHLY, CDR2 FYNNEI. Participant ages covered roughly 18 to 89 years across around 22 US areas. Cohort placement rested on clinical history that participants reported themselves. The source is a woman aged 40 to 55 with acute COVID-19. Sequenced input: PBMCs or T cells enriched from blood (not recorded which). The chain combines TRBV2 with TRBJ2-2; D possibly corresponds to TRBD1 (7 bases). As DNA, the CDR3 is TGTGCCAGCAGTTCCCAGGGGGGACCCGGGGAGCTGTTTTTT. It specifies CASSSQGGPGELFF.